This T cell receptor (beta chain) is drawn from a study of T cell responses to AZD1222 COVID-19 vaccine. Study-wide findings and caveats: Only 5 or 6 people who got AZD1222 tested seropositive at baseline. The study found vaccine-associated CD4 TCRs spanning spike, dominant at 160-218 and 743-854. Donors skewed white British and female; clonal diversity was possibly underestimated.

Here immunoSEQ multiplex PCR was the method, and the copy in TCRdb shows in-frame clones only, minus some. The data contain about 130,000 clones, about 89% of them singletons. As to this clone: Its antigen is unidentified.

There are 13 residues in the CDR3. Trimming took off 2 bases at V and 3 bases at J, with 7 bases between the two ends. The germline V gene has CDR1 SGHAT and CDR2 FQNNGV. This TCR was sampled from an adult in good health. The material was peripheral blood, obtained on day 0 of AZD1222 vaccination. V gene TRBV11-2 combines with J gene TRBJ1-1; no reliable D call. CDR3 region: CASSLRGYTEAFF. CDR3 DNA sequence: TGTGCCAGCAGCTTACGAGGGTACACTGAAGCTTTCTTT. Full variable domain (remainder filled in from reference TRBV11-2 and TRBJ1-1): EAGVAQSPRYKIIEKRQSVAFWCNPISGHATLYWYQQILGQGPKLLIQFQNNGVVDDSQLPKDRFSAERLKGVDSTLKIQPAKLEDSAVYLCASSLRGYTEAFFGQGTRLTVV.